This T cell receptor beta chain originates from a study of blood T cell repertoires in COVID-19. As for the study in general: Specimens from acute and convalescent COVID-19 originated in the United States, Italy and Spain. In each case, the material was cDNA or gDNA derived from T cells, B-cell-depleted T cells, or PBMCs.

Some clones are missing from TCRdb's copy, which holds only in-frame ones; the method was immunoSEQ multiplex PCR. The sample lists around 28,000 clones; about 88% were seen once. Germline assignment: CDR1 SQVTM and CDR2 ANQGSEA. There are 12 residues in the CDR3. V lost 6 bases, J lost 1 base, and 3 bases stayed unmatched. The chain combines TRBV29-1 with TRBJ2-7; 7 bases are shared with TRBD1. Material for sequencing was peripheral blood. This receptor was obtained from a human donor with acute or convalescent COVID-19. The donor label of this sample is uncertain. Here the CDR3 DNA reads TGCAGCGTACGACAGGGATCCTACGAGCAGTACTTC. Amino acids: CSVRQGSYEQYF.